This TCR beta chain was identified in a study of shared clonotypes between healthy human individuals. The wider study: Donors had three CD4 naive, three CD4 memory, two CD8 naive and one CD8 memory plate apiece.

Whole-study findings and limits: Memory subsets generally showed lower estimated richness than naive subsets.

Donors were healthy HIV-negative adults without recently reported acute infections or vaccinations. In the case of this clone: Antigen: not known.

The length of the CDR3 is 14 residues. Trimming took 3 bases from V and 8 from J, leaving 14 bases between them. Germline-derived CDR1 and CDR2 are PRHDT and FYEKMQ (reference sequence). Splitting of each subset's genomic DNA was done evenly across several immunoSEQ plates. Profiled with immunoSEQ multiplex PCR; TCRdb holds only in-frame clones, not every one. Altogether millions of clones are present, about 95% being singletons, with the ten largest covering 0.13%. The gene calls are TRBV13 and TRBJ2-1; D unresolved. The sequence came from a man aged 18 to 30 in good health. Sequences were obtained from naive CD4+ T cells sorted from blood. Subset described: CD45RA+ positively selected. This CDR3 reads CASSFPTKWDEQFF. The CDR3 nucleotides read TGTGCCAGCAGCTTCCCCACAAAATGGGATGAGCAGTTCTTC.